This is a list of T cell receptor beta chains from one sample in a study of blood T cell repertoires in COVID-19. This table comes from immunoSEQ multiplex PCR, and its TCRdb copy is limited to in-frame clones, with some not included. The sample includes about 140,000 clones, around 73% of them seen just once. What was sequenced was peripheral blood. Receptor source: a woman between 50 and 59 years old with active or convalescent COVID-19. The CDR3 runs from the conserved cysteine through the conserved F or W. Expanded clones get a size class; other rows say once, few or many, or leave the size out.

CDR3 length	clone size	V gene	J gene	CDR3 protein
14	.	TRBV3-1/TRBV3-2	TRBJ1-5	CASSQSGGNQPQHF
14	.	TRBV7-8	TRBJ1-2	CASSLAGGSNGYTF
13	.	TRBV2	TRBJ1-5	CASSAQANQPQHF
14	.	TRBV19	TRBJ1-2	CASTPGQTNYGYTF
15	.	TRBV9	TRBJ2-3	CASSVAGGRTDTQYF
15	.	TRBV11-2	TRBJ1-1	CASSLGQGGNTEAFF
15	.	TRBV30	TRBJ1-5	CAWNLGGLSNQPQHF
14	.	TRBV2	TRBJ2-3	CASRTGGYTDTQYF
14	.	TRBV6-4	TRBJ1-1	CASRPTGGSTEAFF
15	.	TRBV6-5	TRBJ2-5	CASSYSLARQETQYF
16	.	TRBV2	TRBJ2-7	CASRPNGAGGPGEQYF
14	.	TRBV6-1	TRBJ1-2	CASSEAQGNYGYTF
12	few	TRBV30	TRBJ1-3	CARQGLGNTIYF
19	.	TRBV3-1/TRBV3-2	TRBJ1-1	CASSQEGQGAPGLNTEAFF
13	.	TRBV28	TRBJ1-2	CASSLTRGYGYTF
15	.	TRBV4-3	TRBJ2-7	CASSPLWDSLYEQYF
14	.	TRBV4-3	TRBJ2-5	CASSQVGDTETQYF
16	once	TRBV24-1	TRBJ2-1	CATSDSLRGTYNEQFF
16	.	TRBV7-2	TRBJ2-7	CASSLEDRALIYEQYF
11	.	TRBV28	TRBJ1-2	CASTGNYGYTF
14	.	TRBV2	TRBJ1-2	CASSLATGVYGYTF
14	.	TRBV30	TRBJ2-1	CAWEPGQGYNEQFF
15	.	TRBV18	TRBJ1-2	CASSLTGGSSEGYTF
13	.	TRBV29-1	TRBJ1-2	CSVEPQSNYGYTF
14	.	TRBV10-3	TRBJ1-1	CAIGQRERNTEAFF
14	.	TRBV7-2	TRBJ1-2	CASSPGQKLNGYTF
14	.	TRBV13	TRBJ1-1	CASSLQGANTEAFF
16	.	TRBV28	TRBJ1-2	CASSSLGGARHYGYTF
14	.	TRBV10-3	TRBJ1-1	CAISEIGRGSEAFF
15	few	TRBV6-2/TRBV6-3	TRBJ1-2	CASSYSYRGDYGYTF
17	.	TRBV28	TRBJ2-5	CASSPRVRQGPQETQYF
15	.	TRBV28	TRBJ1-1	CASSLSRAGGTEAFF
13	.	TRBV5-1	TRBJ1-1	CASSLVGYTEAFF
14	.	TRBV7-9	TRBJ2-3	CASSFSRDTDTQYF
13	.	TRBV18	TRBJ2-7	CASSFGQGYEQYF
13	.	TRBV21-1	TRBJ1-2	CASTPGGGGGYTF
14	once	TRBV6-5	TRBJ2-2	CASKWNRNTGELFF
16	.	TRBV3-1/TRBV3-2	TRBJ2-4	CASSPRLAGVDVIQYF
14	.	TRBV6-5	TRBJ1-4	CASSYSAGTEKLFF
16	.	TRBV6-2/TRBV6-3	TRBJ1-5	CASSYAGQGAGQPQHF
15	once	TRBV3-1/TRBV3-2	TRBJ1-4	CASSLRTGRNEKLFF
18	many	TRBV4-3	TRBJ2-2	CASSQGLTSGSNTGELFF
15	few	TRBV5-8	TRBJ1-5	CASSPLRGGDQPQHF
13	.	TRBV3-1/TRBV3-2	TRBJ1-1	CASSQGHWTEAFF
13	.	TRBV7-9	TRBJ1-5	CASSPAGDQPQHF
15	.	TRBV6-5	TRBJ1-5	CASSFGRREEQPQHF
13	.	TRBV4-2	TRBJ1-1	CASSQQGDTEAFF
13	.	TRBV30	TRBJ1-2	CAWSVQTPKGYTF
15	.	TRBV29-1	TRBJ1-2	CSVPPSGDSNYGYTF
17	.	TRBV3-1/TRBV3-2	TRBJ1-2	CASSQGGRPGFYYGYTF
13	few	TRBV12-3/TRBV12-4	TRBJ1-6	CASTPTVQGPLHF
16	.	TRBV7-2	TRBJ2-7	CASSPHFLAGVYEQYF